The following is a TCR beta chain sequence with its context. Its specificity is not known. This CDR3 has 14 amino acids. The V and J ends lost 5 bases and 4 bases respectively, with 14 bases between them. CDR1 and CDR2 (germline): MNHNS, SASEGT. The data were obtained in a study of T cell repertoires in cytomegalovirus infection. Study in general: The public TCR beta signatures pointed to both CMV infection and matching HLA type.

TCRdb reprocessed the reads via MiXCR and lists one record per CDR3 protein. Of hundreds of thousands of distinct CDR3 sequences in the sample, roughly a third are singletons; the top ten hold 15% to 20%. Broader study findings: Dominating the ex vivo response were HLA-C-restricted CMV-specific TCR beta clonotypes.

The receptor comes from a human donor in good health (CMV status not recorded). Some clones in this sample may be carry-over from other donors' samples. Source: cultured PBMCs, taken from culture after CMV antigen stimulation. The J gene is TRBJ1-2, the V gene TRBV6-1; no definite D call. The CDR3, as DNA: TGTGCCAGCAGTCCAGACCTAGGGTCCTATGGCTACACCTTC. This codes for CASSPDLGSYGYTF.